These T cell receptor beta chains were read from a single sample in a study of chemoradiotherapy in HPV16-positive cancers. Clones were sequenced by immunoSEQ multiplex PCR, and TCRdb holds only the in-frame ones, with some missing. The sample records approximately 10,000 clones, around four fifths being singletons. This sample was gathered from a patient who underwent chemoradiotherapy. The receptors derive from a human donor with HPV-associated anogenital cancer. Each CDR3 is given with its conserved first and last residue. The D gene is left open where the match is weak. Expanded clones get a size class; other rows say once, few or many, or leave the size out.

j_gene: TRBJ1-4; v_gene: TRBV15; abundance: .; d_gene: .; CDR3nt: TGTGCCACCAGCGCCCATTCTGGCGATAATGAAAAACTGTTTTTT; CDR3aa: CATSAHSGDNEKLFF
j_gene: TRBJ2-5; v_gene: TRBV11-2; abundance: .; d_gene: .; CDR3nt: TGTGCCAGCAGCCTAGCCGGGGAGAACAGGGCTGCGGCGCAAGAGACCCAGTACTTC; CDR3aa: CASSLAGENRAAAQETQYF
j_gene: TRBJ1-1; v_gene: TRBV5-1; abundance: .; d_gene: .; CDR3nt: TGCGCCAGCAGCTTGGCAGCTCTCGGGAGGAACACTGAAGCTTTCTTT; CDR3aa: CASSLAALGRNTEAFF
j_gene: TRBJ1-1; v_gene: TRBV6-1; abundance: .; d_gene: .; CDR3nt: TGTGCCAGCAGTGAAAGGGTTATTGGGCCAGGTGGATTACACCCTGAAGCTTTCTTT; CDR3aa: CASSERVIGPGGLHPEAFF
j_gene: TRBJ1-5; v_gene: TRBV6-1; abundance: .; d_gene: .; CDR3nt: TGTGCCAGCAGTGGCTCTGGGGTGCAGCCCCAGCATTTT; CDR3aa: CASSGSGVQPQHF
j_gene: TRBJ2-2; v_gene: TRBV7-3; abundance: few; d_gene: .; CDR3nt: TGTGCCAGCAGCTTAAGGGCAAGCACCGGGGAGCTGTTTTTT; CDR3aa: CASSLRASTGELFF
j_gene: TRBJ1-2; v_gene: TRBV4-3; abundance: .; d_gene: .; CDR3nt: TGCGCCAGCAGCCCCACAGGGACCTATGGCTACACCTTC; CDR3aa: CASSPTGTYGYTF
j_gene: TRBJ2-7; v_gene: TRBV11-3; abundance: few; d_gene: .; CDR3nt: TGTGCCAGCAGCTTCGAGGGCTACGAGCAGTACTTC; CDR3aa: CASSFEGYEQYF
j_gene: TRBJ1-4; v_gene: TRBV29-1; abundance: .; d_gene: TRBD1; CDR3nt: TGCAGCGTCCGGGACAGCGATGAAAAACTGTTTTTT; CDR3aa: CSVRDSDEKLFF
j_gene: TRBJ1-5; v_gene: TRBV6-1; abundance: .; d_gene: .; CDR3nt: TGTGCCAGCATGCGGCTGGCTATGAGCAATCAGCCCCAGCATTTT; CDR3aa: CASMRLAMSNQPQHF
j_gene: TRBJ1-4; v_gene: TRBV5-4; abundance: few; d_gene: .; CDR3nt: TGTGCCAGCAGCTTGGCCAGCGGAGGCGTCGGGGAAAAACTGTTTTTT; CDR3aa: CASSLASGGVGEKLFF
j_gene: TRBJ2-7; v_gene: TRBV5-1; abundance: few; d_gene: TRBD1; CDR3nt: TGCGCCAGCAGCCGATCGGGACAGGAGAACGAGCAGTACTTC; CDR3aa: CASSRSGQENEQYF
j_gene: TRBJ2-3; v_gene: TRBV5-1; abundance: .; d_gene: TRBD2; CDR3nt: TGCGCCAGCAGCGGAACTAGCGGGGGGGCGGAAACGCAGTATTTT; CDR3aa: CASSGTSGGAETQYF
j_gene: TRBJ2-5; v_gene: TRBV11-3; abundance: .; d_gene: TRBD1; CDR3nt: TGTGCCAGCAGCAGGGGGCATCAAGAGACCCAGTACTTC; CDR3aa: CASSRGHQETQYF
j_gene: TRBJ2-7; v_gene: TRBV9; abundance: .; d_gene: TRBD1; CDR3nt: TGTGCCAGCAGCGTATCCGCGACAGGGGTTAGTGTTTACGAGCAGTACTTC; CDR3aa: CASSVSATGVSVYEQYF
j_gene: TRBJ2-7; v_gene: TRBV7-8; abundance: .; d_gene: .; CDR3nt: TGTGCCAGCAGCTTACCAGGGACCTACGAGCAGTACTTC; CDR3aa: CASSLPGTYEQYF
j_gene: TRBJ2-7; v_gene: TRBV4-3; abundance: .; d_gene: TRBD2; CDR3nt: TGCGCCAGCAGCCAAATCCCGGGACTAGAAAGTTGTTACGAGCAGTACTTC; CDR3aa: CASSQIPGLESCYEQYF
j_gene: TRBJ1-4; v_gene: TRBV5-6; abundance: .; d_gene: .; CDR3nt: TGTGCCAGCAGGGCAGACTGGGGCGGTGAAAAACTGTTTTTT; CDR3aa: CASRADWGGEKLFF
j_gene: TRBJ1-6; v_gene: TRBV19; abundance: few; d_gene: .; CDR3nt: TGTGCCAGTAGTAGCTCCACAGGGTTAGGATCACCCCTCCACTTT; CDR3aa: CASSSSTGLGSPLHF
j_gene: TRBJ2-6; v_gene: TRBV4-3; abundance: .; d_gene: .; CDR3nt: TGCGCCAGCAGCCAAGATCACGGCTCTGGGGCCAACGTCCTGACTTTC; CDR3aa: CASSQDHGSGANVLTF
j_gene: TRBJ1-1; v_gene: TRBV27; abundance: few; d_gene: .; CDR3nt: TGTGCCAGCAGTTTAGGGATGAACACTGAAGCTTTCTTT; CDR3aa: CASSLGMNTEAFF
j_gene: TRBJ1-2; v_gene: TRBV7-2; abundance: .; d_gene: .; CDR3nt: TGTGCCAGCAGCTCCCTCCGGTGGGATAACTATGGCTACACCTTC; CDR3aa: CASSSLRWDNYGYTF
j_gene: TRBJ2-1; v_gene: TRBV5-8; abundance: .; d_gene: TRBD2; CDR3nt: TGTGCCAGCACTAATCGACTAGCGGGGTACAATGAGCAGTTCTTC; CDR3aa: CASTNRLAGYNEQFF
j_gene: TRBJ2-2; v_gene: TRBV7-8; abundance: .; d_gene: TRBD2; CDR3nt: TGTGCCAGCAGCCTTGGGACTATGGGGAACACCGGGGAGCTGTTTTTT; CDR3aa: CASSLGTMGNTGELFF
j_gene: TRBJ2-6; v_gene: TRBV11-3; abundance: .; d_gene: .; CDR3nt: TGTGCCAGCAGCTTAACTGGGGCCAACGTCCTGACTTTC; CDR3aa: CASSLTGANVLTF
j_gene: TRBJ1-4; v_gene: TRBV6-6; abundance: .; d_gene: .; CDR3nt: TGTGCCAGCACCGGGAGGAGGGATGAAAAACTGTTTTTT; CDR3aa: CASTGRRDEKLFF
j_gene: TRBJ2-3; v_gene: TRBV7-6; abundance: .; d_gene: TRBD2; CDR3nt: TGTGCCAGCAGCCCCTACCCTAGCGGGGGGGCTCCTACGCAGTATTTT; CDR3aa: CASSPYPSGGAPTQYF
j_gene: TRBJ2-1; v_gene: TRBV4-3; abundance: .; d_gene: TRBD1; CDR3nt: TGCGCCAGCAGCCCCTCGACAGGGCGGCCGGCCGGGGAGCAGTTCTTC; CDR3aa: CASSPSTGRPAGEQFF
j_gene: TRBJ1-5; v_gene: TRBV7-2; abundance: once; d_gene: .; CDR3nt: TGTGCCAGCAGCTTATTTGGAGCAGGGGTGAGTCAGCCCCAGCATTTT; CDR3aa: CASSLFGAGVSQPQHF
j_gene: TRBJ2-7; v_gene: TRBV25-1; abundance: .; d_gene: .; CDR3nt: TGTGCCAGCAGTGGAAACCCGTTAAGGTCAGGCAGCTCCTACGAGCAGTACTTC; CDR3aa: CASSGNPLRSGSSYEQYF
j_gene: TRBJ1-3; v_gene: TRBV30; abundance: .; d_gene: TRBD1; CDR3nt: TGTGCCTGGGGACAGGACTCTGGAAACACCATATATTTT; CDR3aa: CAWGQDSGNTIYF
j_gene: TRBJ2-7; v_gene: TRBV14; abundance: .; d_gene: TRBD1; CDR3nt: TGTGCCAGCAGCCAATTGCTCCCGGACAGGGCATTCGACGAGCAGTACTTC; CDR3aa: CASSQLLPDRAFDEQYF
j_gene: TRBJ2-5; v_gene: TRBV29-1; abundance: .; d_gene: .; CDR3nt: TGCAGCGTTTTTCTGCCGACAGTCTCGTCTAGAGAGACCCAGTACTTC; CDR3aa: CSVFLPTVSSRETQYF
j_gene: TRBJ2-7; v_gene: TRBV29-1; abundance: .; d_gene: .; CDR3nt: TGCAGCGTTGTCACATCTTTCTCCTACGAGCAGTACTTC; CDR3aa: CSVVTSFSYEQYF
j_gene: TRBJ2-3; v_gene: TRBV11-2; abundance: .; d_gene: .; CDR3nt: TGTGCCAGCAGCTTATCAGGGATGTACACAGATACGCAGTATTTT; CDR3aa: CASSLSGMYTDTQYF
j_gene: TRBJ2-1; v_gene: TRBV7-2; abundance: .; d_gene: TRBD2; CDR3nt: TGTGCCAGCAGCTTAAAGACGGGGGGGCACGTTGAGCAGTTCTTC; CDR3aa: CASSLKTGGHVEQFF